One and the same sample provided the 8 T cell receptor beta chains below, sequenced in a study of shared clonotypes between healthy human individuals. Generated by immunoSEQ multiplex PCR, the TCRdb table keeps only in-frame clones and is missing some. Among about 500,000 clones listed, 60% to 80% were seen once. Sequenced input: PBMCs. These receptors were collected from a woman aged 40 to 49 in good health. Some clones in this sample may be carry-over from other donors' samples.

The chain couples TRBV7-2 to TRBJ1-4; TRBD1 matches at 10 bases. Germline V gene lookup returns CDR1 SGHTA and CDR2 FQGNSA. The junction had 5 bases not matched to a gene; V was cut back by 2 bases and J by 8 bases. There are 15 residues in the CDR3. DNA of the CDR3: TGTGCCAGCAGCTTACCGACAGGGGGCCGGGAAAAACTGTTTTTT. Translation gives CASSLPTGGREKLFF.

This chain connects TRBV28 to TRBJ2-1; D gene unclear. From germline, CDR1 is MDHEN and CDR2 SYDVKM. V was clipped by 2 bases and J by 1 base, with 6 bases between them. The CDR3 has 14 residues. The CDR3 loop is CASSLQVSYNEQFF. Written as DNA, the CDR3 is TGTGCCAGCAGTTTACAGGTGTCCTACAATGAGCAGTTCTTC.

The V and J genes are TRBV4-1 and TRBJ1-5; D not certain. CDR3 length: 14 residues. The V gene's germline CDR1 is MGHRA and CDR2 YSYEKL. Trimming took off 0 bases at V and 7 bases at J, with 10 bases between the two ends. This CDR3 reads CASSQDLEGQPQHF. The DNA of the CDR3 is TGCGCCAGCAGCCAAGATCTCGAAGGACAGCCCCAGCATTTT.

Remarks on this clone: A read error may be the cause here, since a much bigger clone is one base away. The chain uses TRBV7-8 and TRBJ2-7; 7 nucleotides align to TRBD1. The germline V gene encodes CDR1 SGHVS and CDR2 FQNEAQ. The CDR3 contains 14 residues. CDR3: CVSSRRQGSYEQYF. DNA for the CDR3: TGTGTCAGCAGCCGCCGACAGGGATCCTACGAGCAGTACTTC.

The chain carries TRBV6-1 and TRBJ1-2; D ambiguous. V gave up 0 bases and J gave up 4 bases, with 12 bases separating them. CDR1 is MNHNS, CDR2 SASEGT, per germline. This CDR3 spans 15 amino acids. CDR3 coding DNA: TGTGCCAGCAGTGAAGCGGTACAAGCTATCTATGGCTACACCTTC. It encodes CASSEAVQAIYGYTF.

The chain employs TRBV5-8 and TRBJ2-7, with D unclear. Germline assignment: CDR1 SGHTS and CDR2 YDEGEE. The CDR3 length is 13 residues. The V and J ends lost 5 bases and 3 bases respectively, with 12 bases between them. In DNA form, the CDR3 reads TGTGCCAGCAGTATGGACGTAGACTACGAGCAGTACTTC. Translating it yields CASSMDVDYEQYF.

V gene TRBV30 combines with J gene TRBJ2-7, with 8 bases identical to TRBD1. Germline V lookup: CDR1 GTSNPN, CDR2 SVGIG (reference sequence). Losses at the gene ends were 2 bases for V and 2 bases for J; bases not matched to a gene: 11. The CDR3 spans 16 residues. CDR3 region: CAWSPSRTGWAYEQYF. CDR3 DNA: TGTGCCTGGAGTCCATCTCGGACAGGGTGGGCCTACGAGCAGTACTTC. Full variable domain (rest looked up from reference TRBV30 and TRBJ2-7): SQTIHQWPATLVQPVGSPLSLECTVEGTSNPNLYWYRQAAGRGLQLLFYSVGIGQISSEVPQNLSASRPQDRQFILSSKKLLLSDSGFYLCAWSPSRTGWAYEQYFGPGTRLTVT.

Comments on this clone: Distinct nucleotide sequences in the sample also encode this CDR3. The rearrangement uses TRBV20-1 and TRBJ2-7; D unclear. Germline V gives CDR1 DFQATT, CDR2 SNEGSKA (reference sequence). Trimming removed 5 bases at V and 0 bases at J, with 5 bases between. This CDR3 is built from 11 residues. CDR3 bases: TGCAGTGCTCGTAGCTCCTACGAGCAGTACTTC. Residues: CSARSSYEQYF.